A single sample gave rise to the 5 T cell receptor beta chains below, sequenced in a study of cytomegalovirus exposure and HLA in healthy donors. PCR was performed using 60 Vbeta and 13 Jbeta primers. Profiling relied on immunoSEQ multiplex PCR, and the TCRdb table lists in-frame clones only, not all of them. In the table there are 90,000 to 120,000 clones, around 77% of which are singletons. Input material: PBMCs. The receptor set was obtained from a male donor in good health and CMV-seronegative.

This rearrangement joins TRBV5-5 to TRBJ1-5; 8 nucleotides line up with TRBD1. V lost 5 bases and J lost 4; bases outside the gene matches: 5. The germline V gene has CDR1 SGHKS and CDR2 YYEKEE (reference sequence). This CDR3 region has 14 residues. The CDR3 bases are TGTGCCAGCAGTCAGGGGGCCTGGAATCAGCCCCAGCATTTT. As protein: CASSQGAWNQPQHF.

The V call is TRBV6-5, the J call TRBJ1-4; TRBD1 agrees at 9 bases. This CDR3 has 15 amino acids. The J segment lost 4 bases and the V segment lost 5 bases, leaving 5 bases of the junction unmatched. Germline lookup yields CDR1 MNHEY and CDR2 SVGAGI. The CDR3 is CASSLRTGVNEKLFF. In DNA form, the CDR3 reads TGTGCCAGCAGTCTCCGGACAGGGGTTAATGAAAAACTGTTTTTT.

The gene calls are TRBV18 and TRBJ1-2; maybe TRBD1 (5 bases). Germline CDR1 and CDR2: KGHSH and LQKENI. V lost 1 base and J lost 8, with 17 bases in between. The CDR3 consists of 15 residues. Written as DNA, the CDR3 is TGTGCCAGCTCACCACGCCCCCAGGGATCAGGCGGCTACACCTTC. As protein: CASSPRPQGSGGYTF.

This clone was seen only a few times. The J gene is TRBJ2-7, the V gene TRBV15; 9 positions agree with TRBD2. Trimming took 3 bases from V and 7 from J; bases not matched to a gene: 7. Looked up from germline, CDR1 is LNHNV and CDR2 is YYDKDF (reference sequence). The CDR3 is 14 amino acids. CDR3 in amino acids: CATSRGTSTSEQYF. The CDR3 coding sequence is TGTGCCACCAGCAGGGGGACTAGCACCTCTGAGCAGTACTTC.

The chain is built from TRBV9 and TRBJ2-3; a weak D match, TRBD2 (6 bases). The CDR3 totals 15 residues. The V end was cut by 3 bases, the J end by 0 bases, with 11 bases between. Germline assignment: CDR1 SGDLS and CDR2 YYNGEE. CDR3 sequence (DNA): TGTGCCAGCAGCGCGGGACTGTCTAGCACAGATACGCAGTATTTT. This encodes CASSAGLSSTDTQYF.